This record covers a single TCR beta chain. The antigen is undetermined. This sample stems from a study of somatic mutations in cytotoxic T cells in rheumatoid arthritis. Overall study: Among the T-cell populations stained with V beta antibodies, some were separated by flow sorting at nearly 100% purity, including V beta1+ cells whose TCRB was sequenced.

The germline V gene has CDR1 SGHTS and CDR2 YDEGEE. V was clipped by 1 base and J by 7 bases; unmatched bases: 11. CDR3 size: 16 residues. The repertoire was sequenced with immunoSEQ multiplex PCR; TCRdb's copy has only in-frame clones and lacks some. The table lists about 26,000 clones, around 76% of them singletons. The study's findings and limits: Antigens recognized by the expanded CD8+ clones were unknown. With age, CD8+ clonality increased in rheumatoid arthritis patients, whereas no such increase appeared in healthy controls.

Sequences were obtained from CD8+ T cells sorted from blood. V and J are TRBV5-8 and TRBJ2-1, with TRBD2 identical over 7 bases. The receptor comes from a man aged 45 to 65 in good health. The CDR3 DNA is TGTGCCAGCAGCTTGTATGGCGGGAGCTCTTATAATGAGCAGTTCTTC. Residues: CASSLYGGSSYNEQFF.